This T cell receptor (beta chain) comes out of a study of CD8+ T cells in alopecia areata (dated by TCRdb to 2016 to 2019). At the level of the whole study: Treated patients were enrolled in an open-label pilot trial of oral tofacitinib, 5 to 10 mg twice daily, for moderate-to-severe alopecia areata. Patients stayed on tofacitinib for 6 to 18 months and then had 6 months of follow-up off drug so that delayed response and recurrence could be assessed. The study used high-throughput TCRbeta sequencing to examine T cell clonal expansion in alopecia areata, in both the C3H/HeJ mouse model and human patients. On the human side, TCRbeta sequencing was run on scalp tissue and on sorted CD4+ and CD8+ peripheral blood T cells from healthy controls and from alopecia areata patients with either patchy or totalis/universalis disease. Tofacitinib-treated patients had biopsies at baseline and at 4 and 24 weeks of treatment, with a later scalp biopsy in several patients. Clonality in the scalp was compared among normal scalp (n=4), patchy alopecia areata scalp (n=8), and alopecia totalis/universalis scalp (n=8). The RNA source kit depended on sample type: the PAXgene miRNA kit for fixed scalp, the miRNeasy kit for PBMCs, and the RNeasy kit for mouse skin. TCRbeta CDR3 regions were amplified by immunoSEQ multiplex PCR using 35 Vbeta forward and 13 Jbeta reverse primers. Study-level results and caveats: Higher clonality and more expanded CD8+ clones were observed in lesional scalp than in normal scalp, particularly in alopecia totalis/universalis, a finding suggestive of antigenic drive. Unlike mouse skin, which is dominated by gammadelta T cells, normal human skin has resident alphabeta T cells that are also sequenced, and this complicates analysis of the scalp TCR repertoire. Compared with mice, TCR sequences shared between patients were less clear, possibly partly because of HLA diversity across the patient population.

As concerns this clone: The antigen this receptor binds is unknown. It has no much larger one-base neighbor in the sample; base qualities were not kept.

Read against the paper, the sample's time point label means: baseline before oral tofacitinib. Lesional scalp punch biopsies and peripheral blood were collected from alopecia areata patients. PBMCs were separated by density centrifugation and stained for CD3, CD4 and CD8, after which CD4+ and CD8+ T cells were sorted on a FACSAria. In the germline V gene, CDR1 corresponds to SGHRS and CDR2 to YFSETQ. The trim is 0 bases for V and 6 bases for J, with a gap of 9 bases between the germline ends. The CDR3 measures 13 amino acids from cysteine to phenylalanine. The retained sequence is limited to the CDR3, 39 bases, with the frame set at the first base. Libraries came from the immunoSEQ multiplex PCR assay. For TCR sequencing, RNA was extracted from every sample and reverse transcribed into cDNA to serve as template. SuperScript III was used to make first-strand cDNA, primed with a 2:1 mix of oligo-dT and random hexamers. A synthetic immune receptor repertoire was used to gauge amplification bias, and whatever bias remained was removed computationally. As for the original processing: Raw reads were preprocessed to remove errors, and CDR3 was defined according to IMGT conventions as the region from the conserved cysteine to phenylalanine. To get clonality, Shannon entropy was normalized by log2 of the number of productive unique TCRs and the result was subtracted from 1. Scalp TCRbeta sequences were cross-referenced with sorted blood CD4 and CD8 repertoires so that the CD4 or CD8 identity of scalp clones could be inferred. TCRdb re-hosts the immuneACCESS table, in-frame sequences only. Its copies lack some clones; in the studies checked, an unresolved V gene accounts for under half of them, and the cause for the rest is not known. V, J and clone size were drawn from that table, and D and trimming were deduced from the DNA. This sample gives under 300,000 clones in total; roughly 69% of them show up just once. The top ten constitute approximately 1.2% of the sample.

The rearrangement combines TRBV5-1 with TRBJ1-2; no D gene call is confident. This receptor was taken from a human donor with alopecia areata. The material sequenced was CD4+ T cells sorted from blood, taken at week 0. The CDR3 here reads CASSLGGLDGYTF. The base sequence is TGCGCCAGCAGCTTGGGAGGGCTCGATGGCTACACCTTC.